Each of the 5 T cell receptor beta chains below was sequenced from the same sample in a study of T-cell memory formation after mild COVID-19. TCRdb fed the 5' RACE reads into MiXCR, producing one record per CDR3 protein. The sample lists about 470,000 distinct CDR3 sequences, roughly 18% seen once, with about 12% in the top ten. Sequenced material: PBMCs or a T cell subset sorted from them (not recorded which). These receptors came from an adult woman who had mild COVID-19 (a few samples of this study predate the infection). Cell type and time point are not known.

In its sample, this clonotype was seen a few times. The chain joins TRBV7-7 to TRBJ2-3, with 11 nucleotides matching TRBD1. Germline V lookup: CDR1 SSHAT, CDR2 FNYEAQ (reference sequence). V lost 5 bases to trimming and J lost 5 bases; unmatched junction nucleotides: 9. The CDR3 runs to 16 residues. CDR3 coding DNA: TGTGCCAGCAGCCTCGGACAGGGGGCTCCTTTAGATACGCAGTATTTT. Translation: CASSLGQGAPLDTQYF.

This clonotype was counted between two and nine times. The chain carries TRBV5-1 and TRBJ2-7; 11 bases align to TRBD2. CDR3 length: 17 amino acids. V lost 4 bases and J lost 5; bases outside the gene matches: 14. The germline CDR1 and CDR2 sequences are SGHRS and YFSETQ. This CDR3 reads CASSPEIGSGRANEQYF. Written as DNA, the CDR3 is TGCGCCAGCAGCCCGGAGATCGGTAGCGGGAGGGCCAACGAGCAGTACTTC.

The V and J genes are TRBV2 and TRBJ1-1; a possible D gene is TRBD1 (5 bases). V was shortened by 6 bases and J by 6 bases, with 8 bases between the two germline ends. Germline V gene data show CDR1 as SNHLY and CDR2 as FYNNEI. The CDR3 length is 11 residues. The CDR3 loop reads CASRRGAEAFF. The CDR3 coding sequence is TGTGCCAGCAGGAGGGGAGCTGAAGCTTTCTTT.

The genes are TRBV25-1 and TRBJ2-4; TRBD1 matches 12 bases. V shed 4 bases and J 3 bases; nucleotides not matched to a gene: 13. The germline V gene encodes CDR1 MGHDK and CDR2 SYGVNS. CDR3 length: 19 residues. The CDR3 DNA reads as TGTGCCAGCAGTGTTCCAGGGGACAGGGGGCCGAGGGGCAAAAACATTCAGTACTTC. It codes for CASSVPGDRGPRGKNIQYF.

This clonotype appeared many times. The chain employs TRBV10-2 and TRBJ2-7; 7 bases fit TRBD1. The CDR3 is 13 amino acids. J gave up 0 bases and V 7 bases, and 3 bases lay outside the gene matches. CDR1 is WSHSY and CDR2 is SAAADI in the germline V gene. Here the CDR3 DNA reads TGCGCCAGCATGACAGGGCACTCCTACGAGCAGTACTTC. Amino acid sequence: CASMTGHSYEQYF.